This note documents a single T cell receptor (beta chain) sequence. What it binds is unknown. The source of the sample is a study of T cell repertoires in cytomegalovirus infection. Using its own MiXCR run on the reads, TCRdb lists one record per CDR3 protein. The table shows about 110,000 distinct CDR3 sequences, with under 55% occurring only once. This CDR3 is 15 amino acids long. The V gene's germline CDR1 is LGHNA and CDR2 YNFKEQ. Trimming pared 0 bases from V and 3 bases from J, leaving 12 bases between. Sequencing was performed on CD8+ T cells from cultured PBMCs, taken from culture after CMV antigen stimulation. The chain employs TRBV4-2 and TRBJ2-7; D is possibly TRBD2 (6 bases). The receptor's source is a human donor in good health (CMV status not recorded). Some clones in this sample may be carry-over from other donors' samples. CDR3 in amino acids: CASSQDSGVNYEQYF. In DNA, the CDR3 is TGTGCCAGCAGCCAAGATTCGGGGGTCAACTACGAGCAGTACTTC.